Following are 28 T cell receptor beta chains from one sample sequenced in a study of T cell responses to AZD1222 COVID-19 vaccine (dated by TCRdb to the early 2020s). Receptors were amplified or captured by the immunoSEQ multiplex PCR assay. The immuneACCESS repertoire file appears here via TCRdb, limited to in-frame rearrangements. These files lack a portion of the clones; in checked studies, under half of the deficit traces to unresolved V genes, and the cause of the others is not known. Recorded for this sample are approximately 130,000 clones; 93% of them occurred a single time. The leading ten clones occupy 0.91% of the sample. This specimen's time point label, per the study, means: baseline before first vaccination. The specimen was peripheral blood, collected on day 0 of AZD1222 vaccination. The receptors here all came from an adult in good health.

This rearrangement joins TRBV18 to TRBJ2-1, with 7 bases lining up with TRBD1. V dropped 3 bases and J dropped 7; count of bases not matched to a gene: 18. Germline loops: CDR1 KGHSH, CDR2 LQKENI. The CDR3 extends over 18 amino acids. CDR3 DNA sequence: TGTGCCAGCTCACCCCGGATGCCGATGACAGGGATAGTTAATGAGCAGTTCTTC. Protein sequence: CASSPRMPMTGIVNEQFF.

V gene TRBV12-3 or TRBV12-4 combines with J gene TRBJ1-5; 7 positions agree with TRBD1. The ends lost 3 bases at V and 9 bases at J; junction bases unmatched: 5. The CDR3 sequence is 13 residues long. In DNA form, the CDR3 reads TGTGCCAGCAGTTTCGAGGGGGCTGTGCCCCAGCATTTT. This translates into CASSFEGAVPQHF.

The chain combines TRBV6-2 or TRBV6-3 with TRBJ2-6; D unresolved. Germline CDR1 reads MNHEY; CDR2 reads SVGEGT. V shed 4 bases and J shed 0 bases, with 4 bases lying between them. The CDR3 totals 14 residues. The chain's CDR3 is CASSSGSGANVLTF. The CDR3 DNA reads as TGTGCCAGCAGTTCTGGCTCTGGGGCCAACGTCCTGACTTTC.

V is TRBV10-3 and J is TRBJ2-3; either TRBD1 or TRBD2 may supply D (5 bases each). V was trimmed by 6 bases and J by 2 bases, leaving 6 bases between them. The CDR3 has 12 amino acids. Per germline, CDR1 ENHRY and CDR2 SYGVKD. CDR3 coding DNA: TGTGCCATCAGGGGGGACACAGATACGCAGTATTTT. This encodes CAIRGDTDTQYF.

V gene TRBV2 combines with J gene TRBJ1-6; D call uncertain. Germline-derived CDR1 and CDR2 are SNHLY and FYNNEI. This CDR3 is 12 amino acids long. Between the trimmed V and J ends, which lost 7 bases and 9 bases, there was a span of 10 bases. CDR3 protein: CASKEEGSPLHF. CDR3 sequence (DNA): TGTGCCAGCAAAGAGGAGGGTTCACCCCTCCACTTT.

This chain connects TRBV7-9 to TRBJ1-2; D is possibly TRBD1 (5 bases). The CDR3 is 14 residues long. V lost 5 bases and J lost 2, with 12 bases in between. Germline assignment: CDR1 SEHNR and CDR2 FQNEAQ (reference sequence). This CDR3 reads CASSLLGRNYGYTF. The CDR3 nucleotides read TGTGCCAGCAGCCTCTTGGGACGGAACTATGGCTACACCTTC.

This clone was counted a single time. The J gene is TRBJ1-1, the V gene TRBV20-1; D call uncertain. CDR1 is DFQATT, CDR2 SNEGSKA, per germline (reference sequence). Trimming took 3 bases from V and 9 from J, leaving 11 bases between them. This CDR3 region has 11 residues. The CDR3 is CSASGRLQAFF. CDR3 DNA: TGCAGTGCTAGTGGACGGTTGCAAGCTTTCTTT.

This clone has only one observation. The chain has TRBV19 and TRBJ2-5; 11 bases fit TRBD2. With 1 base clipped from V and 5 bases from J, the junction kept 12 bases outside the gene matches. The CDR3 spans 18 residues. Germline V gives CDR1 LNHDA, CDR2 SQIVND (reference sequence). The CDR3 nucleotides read TGTGCCAGTAGTATAGTCGGGACTAGCGGTAACAAGCGGGAGACCCAGTACTTC. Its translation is CASSIVGTSGNKRETQYF.

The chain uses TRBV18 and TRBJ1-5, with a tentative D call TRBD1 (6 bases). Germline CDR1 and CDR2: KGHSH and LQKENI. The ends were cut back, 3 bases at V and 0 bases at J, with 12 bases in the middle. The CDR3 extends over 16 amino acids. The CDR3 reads CASSPNRDYSNQPQHF. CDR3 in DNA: TGTGCCAGCTCACCGAACAGGGACTATAGCAATCAGCCCCAGCATTTT.

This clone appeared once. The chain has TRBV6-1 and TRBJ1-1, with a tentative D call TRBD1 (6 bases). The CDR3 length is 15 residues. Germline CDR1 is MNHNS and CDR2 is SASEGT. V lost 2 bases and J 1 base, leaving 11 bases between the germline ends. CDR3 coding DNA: TGTGCCAGCAGTGAACAGGGGAGGGGGAACACTGAAGCTTTCTTT. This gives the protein CASSEQGRGNTEAFF.

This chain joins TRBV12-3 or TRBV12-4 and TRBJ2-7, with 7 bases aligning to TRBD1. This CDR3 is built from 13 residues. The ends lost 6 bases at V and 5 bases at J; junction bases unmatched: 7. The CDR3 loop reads CASSLTGPHEQYF. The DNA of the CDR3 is TGTGCCAGCAGCCTGACAGGGCCCCACGAGCAGTACTTC.

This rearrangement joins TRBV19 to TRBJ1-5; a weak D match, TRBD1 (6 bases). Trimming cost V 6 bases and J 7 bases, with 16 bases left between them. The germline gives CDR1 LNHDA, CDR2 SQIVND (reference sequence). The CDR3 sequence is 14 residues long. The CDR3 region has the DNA TGTGCCAGTAGGGTACAGGGTAGAGGCCAGCCCCAGCATTTT. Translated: CASRVQGRGQPQHF. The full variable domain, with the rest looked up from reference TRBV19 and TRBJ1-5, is DGGITQSPKYLFRKEGQNVTLSCEQNLNHDAMYWYRQDPGQGLRLIYYSQIVNDFQKGDIAEGYSVSREKKESFPLTVTSAQKNPTAFYLCASRVQGRGQPQHFGDGTRLSIL.

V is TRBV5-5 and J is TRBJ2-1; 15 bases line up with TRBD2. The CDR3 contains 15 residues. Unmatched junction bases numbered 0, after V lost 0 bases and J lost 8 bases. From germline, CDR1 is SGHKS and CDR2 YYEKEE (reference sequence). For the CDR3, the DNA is TGTGCCAGCAGCTTGGGGACTAGCGGGGGGGATGAGCAGTTCTTC. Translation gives CASSLGTSGGDEQFF.

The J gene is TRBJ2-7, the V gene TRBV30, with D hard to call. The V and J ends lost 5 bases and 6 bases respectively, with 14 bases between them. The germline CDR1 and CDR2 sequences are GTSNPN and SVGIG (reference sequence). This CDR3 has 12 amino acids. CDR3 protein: CAWGRSRGEQYF. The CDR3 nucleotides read TGTGCCTGGGGACGATCTCGAGGCGAGCAGTACTTC.

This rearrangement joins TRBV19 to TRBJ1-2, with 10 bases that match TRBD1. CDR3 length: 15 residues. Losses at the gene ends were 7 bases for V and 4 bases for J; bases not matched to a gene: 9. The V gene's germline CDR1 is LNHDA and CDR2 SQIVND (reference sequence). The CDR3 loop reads CASTFGTGDFYGYTF. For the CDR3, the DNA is TGTGCCAGTACCTTTGGGACAGGGGATTTCTATGGCTACACCTTC.

The CDR3 region is CASSESRVNEQYF. CDR3 nucleotide sequence: TGTGCCAGCAGTGAATCTCGGGTAAACGAGCAGTACTTC. The rearrangement joins TRBV6-1 to TRBJ2-7; no firm D call. Trimming cost V 2 bases and J 5 bases, with 10 bases left between them. The CDR3 runs to 13 residues. CDR1 and CDR2 (germline): MNHNS, SASEGT.

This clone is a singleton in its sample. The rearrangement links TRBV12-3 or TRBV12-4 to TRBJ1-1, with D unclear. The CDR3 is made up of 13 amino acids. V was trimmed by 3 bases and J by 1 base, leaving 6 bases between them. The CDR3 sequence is CASSFSENTEAFF. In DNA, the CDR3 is TGTGCCAGCAGTTTTAGCGAGAACACTGAAGCTTTCTTT.

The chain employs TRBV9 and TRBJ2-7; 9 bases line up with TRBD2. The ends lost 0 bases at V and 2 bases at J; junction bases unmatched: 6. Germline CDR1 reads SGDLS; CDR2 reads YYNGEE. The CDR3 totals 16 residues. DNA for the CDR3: TGTGCCAGCAGCGTAGAGGCGGGGGGGCCAACCTACGAGCAGTACTTC. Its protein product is CASSVEAGGPTYEQYF.

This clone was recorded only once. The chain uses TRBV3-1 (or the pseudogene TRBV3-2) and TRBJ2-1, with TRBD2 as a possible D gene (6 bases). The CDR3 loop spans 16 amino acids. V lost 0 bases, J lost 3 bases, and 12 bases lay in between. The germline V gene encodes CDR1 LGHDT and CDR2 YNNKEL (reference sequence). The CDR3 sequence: CASSQDGAGLYNEQFF. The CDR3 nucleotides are TGTGCCAGCAGCCAAGATGGTGCGGGGCTCTACAATGAGCAGTTCTTC.

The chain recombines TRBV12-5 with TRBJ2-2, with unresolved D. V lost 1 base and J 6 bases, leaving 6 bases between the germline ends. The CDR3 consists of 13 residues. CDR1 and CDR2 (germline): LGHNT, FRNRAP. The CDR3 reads CASGLGPSGELFF. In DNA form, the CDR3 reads TGTGCTAGTGGTTTGGGCCCCTCCGGGGAGCTGTTTTTT.

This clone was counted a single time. The CDR3 DNA follows: TGTGCCAGCAGAAACAGGGGAAACACTGAAGCTTTCTTT. Protein sequence: CASRNRGNTEAFF. The V call is TRBV6-5, the J call TRBJ1-1; 7 bases align to TRBD1. The CDR3 length is 13 residues. Germline V CDR1 and CDR2: MNHEY, SVGAGI. The V segment lost 6 bases and the J segment 2 bases; nucleotides outside the gene matches: 3.

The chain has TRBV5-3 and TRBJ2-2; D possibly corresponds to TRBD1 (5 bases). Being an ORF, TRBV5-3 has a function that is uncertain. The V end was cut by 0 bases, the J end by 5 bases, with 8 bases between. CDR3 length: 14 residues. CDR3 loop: CARSLVGQTGELFF. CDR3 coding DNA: TGTGCCAGAAGCTTGGTTGGACAAACCGGGGAGCTGTTTTTT.

The CDR3 nucleotides are TGTGCCAGCAGCCAGACAGATTCCCCGGGCGGCTACACCTTC. Translating gives CASSQTDSPGGYTF. This chain connects TRBV3-1 (or the pseudogene TRBV3-2) to TRBJ1-2; the D gene is possibly TRBD1 (5 bases). V was trimmed by 3 bases and J by 8 bases, leaving 16 bases between them. From germline, CDR1 is LGHDT and CDR2 YNNKEL (reference sequence). The CDR3 spans 14 residues.

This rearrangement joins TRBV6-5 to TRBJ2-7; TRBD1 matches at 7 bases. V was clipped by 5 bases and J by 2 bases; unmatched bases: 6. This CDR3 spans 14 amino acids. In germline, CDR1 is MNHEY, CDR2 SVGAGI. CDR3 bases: TGTGCCAGCAGTAACGACAGGGACCCCTACGAGCAGTACTTC. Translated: CASSNDRDPYEQYF.

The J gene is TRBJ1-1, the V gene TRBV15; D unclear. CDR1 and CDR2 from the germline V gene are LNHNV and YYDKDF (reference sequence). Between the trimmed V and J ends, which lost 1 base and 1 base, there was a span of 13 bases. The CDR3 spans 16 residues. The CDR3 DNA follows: TGTGCCACCAGCAGAGGAGAAGAAGGGCGGAACACTGAAGCTTTCTTT. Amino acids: CATSRGEEGRNTEAFF.

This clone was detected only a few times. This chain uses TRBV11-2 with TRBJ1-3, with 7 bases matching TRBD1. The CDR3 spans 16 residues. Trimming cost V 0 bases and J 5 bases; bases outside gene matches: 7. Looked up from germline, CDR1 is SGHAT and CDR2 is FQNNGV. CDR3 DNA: TGTGCCAGCAGCTTAGACGCAGGGACAGCGAGAAACACCATATATTTT. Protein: CASSLDAGTARNTIYF.

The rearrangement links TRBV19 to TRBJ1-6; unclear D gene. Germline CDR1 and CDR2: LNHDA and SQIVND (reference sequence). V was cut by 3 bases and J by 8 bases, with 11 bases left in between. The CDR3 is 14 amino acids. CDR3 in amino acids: CASSIIHKDSPLHF. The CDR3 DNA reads TGTGCCAGTAGTATTATACATAAGGATTCACCCCTCCACTTT. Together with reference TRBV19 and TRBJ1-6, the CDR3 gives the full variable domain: DGGITQSPKYLFRKEGQNVTLSCEQNLNHDAMYWYRQDPGQGLRLIYYSQIVNDFQKGDIAEGYSVSREKKESFPLTVTSAQKNPTAFYLCASSIIHKDSPLHFGNGTRLTVT.

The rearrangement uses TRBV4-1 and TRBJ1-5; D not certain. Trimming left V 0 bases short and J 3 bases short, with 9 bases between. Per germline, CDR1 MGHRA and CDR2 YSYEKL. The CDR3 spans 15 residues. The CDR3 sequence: CASSQDLSYNQPQHF. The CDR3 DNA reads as TGCGCCAGCAGCCAAGATCTCTCTTACAATCAGCCCCAGCATTTT.